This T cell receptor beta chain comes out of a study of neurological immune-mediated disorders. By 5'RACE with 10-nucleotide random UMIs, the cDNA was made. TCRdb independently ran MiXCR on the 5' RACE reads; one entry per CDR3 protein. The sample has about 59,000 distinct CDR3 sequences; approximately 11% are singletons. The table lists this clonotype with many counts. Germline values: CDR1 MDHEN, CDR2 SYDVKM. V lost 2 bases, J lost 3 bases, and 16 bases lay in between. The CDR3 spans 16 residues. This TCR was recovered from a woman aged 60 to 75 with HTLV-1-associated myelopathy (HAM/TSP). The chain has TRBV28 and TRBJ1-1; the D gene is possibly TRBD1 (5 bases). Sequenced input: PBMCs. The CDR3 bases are TGTGCCAGCAGTTTAAGGATTCGGGCGGGGGACACTGAAGCTTTCTTT. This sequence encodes CASSLRIRAGDTEAFF.